This T cell receptor (beta chain) originates from a study of blood T cell repertoires in COVID-19. Turning to the study itself: The samples span acute and convalescent COVID-19 from the United States, Italy and Spain. In each case, the material was cDNA or gDNA derived from T cells, B-cell-depleted T cells, or PBMCs.

V shed 6 bases and J shed 3 bases, with 12 bases lying between them. The CDR3 sequence is 13 residues long. Germline CDR1 and CDR2: MDHEN and SYDVKM. In the source study's methods: Reference gene primer amplification gave nucleated cell count estimates. Measured with immunoSEQ multiplex PCR; TCRdb has only the in-frame clones, and not every one. V and J calls and clone size are as listed in that table; D and trimming were resolved from the DNA. Of approximately 170,000 clones in the sample, around 90% were seen once. Source material: peripheral blood. The TCR originated in a man in his fifties who had recovered from COVID-19. The rearrangement joins TRBV28 to TRBJ2-7, with D possibly matching TRBD1 (6 bases). CDR3 loop: CASSLGQLYEQYF. DNA for the CDR3: TGTGCCAGCAGCCTAGGACAGCTCTACGAGCAGTACTTC.